This TCR beta chain appears in the sequencing data of a study of cytomegalovirus exposure and HLA in healthy donors. Study-wide points: Earlier analysis found most TCR beta V segments productive about 90% or about 30% of the time.

Comment on this clone: Its cognate antigen is unknown.

A multiplex PCR was run with 60 Vbeta primers and 13 Jbeta primers. Sequenced by immunoSEQ multiplex PCR; TCRdb stores in-frame clones only, minus some. The sample lists 110,000 to 150,000 clones; 75% to 90% were seen once. The germline V gene encodes CDR1 LNHDA and CDR2 SQIVND (reference sequence). The length of the CDR3 is 14 residues. Trimming left V 2 bases short and J 6 bases short, with 13 bases between. This chain joins TRBV19 and TRBJ1-2; D unresolved. The clonotype originates from a female donor in good health and CMV-seronegative. The sample was PBMCs. This CDR3 reads CASSIKAGGNGYTF. In DNA form, the CDR3 reads TGTGCCAGTAGTATAAAAGCAGGAGGTAATGGCTACACCTTC.